This entry is about one T cell receptor (beta chain). The data were taken from a study of blood T cells in healthy people across ages. Looked up from germline, CDR1 is PRHDT and CDR2 is FYEKMQ (reference sequence). V lost 8 bases and J 0 bases, leaving 18 bases between the germline ends. CDR3 length: 16 amino acids. With a J-beta primer mix and a sample-barcoded 5' primer, a second PCR ran 7 to 11 cycles. One entry per CDR3 protein results from TCRdb running MiXCR on the 5' RACE reads. This sample yields more than 1,400,000 distinct CDR3 sequences, of which about 43% are seen a single time; under 8% belongs to the top ten.

The sample comprised blood. This clonotype was obtained from a woman under 30 in good health. V is TRBV13 and J is TRBJ2-3, with a tentative D call TRBD2 (6 bases). CDR3 in DNA: TGTGCCAGCTCCTTGTTAGCGGACCATAGCACAGATACGCAGTATTTT. The encoded protein is CASSLLADHSTDTQYF.